This TCR beta chain was identified during a study of cytomegalovirus exposure and HLA in healthy donors. V was trimmed by 4 bases and J by 1 base, leaving 10 bases between them. This CDR3 has 14 residues. Germline CDR1 and CDR2: MNHNS and SASEGT. This clone appeared a few times. Donors had nominal health at sampling but likely had unrecorded immune exposures. 13 Jbeta primers and 60 Vbeta primers were used for the PCR. Profiled with immunoSEQ multiplex PCR; TCRdb holds only in-frame clones, not every one. This sample has 130,000 or so clones; about 70% occur once, and the top ten carry 2% to 2.5%. The gene calls are TRBV6-1 and TRBJ1-1, with D maybe TRBD1 (6 bases). The specimen sequenced was PBMCs. The sequence was collected from a woman between 40 and 55 years old in good health and CMV-seropositive. The CDR3 region is CASSGRTANTEAFF. CDR3 bases: TGTGCCAGCAGTGGAAGGACAGCGAACACTGAAGCTTTCTTT.